This TCR beta chain is from a study of post-analysis software for immune sequencing data. Looking at the study overall: Relapsing-remitting, secondary progressive and progressive-relapsing courses of multiple sclerosis were included. Study observations and caveats: Four or five TRBV segments, TRBV5-6, TRBV5-1 and TRBV20-1 among them, were found more frequent in patients than controls. Compared against controls, patients with multiple sclerosis displayed significantly lower normalized Chao1 diversity.

The CDR3 extends over 12 amino acids. From germline, CDR1 is SGHTA and CDR2 FQGNSA. Trimming pared 4 bases from V and 7 bases from J, leaving 7 bases between. Comments on this clonotype: Its target is not known.

Presence of unique molecular identifiers characterized the TCR beta cDNA libraries. One entry per CDR3 protein results from TCRdb running MiXCR on the PCR reads. The table includes about 540,000 distinct CDR3 sequences, roughly 34% detected once. Sample: blood. The source is a girl aged 2 to 17 with multiple sclerosis. The chain has TRBV7-2 and TRBJ1-4; D might be TRBD1 (6 bases). The CDR3 DNA reads as TGTGCCAGCAGCTCCAGGGGTGAAAAACTGTTTTTT. Amino acids: CASSSRGEKLFF.